The text below deals with one T cell receptor beta chain. Its antigen is not identified. V was shortened by 3 bases and J by 0 bases, with 12 bases between the two germline ends. This CDR3 spans 16 amino acids. Germline V lookup: CDR1 LGHNA, CDR2 YSLEER. This sample is drawn from a study of T cells in Graves' hyperthyroidism and ophthalmopathy. Study as a whole: Peripheral blood sampling occurred at initial diagnosis, before any treatment. Study-level points and caveats: Progression to ophthalmopathy was predicted a median of roughly 6.5 months early.

TCR beta CDR3 regions were amplified from RNA transcripts. RT-PCR in the first round (using the HTBI primer set) targeted the TCR CDR3. TCRdb used MiXCR to reprocess the multiplex PCR reads, holding one entry per CDR3 protein. The profile covers 310,000 or so distinct CDR3 sequences, with over 15% appearing a single time and roughly 53% taken by the ten largest. Source material: blood. This receptor was taken from a woman aged 60 to 75 with Graves' ophthalmopathy. The V call is TRBV4-3, the J call TRBJ1-3; D is undetermined. CDR3 sequence reads: CASSQTHAGSGNTIYF. CDR3 nucleotide sequence: TGCGCCAGCAGCCAGACCCACGCTGGCTCTGGAAACACCATATATTTT.